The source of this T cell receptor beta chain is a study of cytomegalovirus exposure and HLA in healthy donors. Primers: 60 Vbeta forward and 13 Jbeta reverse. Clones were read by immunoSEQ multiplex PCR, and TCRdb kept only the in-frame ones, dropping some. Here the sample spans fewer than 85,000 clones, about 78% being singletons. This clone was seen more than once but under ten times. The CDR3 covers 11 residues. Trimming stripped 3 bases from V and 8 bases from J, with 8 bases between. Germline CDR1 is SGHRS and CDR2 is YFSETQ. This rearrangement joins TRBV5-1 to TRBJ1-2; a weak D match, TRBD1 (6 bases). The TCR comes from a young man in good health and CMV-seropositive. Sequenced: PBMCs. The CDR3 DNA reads TGCGCCAGCAGCTCGCAGGGGGGCTACACCTTC. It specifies CASSSQGGYTF. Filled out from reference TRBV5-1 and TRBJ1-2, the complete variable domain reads KAGVTQTPRYLIKTRGQQVTLSCSPISGHRSVSWYQQTPGQGLQFLFEYFSETQRNKGNFPGRFSGRQFSNSRSEMNVSTLELGDSALYLCASSSQGGYTFGSGTRLTVV.